These 18 T cell receptor beta chains originate from one sample sequenced in a study of Graves' ophthalmopathy and Graves' hyperthyroidism. RNA transcripts served as template for amplifying TCR beta CDR3 sequences. RT-PCR with HTBI primers came first, then second-round multiplex PCR. TCRdb ran MiXCR on the multiplex PCR reads and lists one entry per CDR3 protein. The table includes 500,000 to 700,000 distinct CDR3 sequences, 22% detected once. Sample: peripheral blood. The receptors stem from a woman between 18 and 29 years old with stable Graves' hyperthyroidism. Some clones in this sample may be carry-over from other donors' samples.

This clonotype was detected many times. The chain couples TRBV2 to TRBJ1-2, with a possible D match to TRBD1 (5 bases). CDR1 is SNHLY and CDR2 is FYNNEI in the germline V gene. This CDR3 comprises 16 residues. Between the trimmed V and J ends, which lost 8 bases and 3 bases, there was a span of 22 bases. In nucleotides, the CDR3 is TGTGCCAGCGGGAGGGGCCGGCCCGTCGGTCACTATGGCTACACCTTC. Protein sequence: CASGRGRPVGHYGYTF.

This clonotype appeared many times. The chain employs TRBV11-3 and TRBJ2-5; D unclear. Trimming took off 3 bases at V and 0 bases at J, with 2 bases between the two ends. CDR1 is SGHNT, CDR2 YENEEA, per germline. The CDR3 sequence is 12 residues long. CDR3 protein: CASSFNQETQYF. The CDR3 DNA reads as TGTGCCAGCAGCTTTAACCAAGAGACCCAGTACTTC.

In its sample, this clonotype was seen many times. This chain joins TRBV28 and TRBJ2-5; 7 nucleotides match TRBD2. V was pared by 6 bases and J by 2 bases, with 6 bases of the junction left unmatched. The CDR3 sequence is 14 residues long. Germline CDR1 is MDHEN and CDR2 is SYDVKM. The CDR3 nucleotides read TGTGCCAGCAGCCGCCCTAGCGGTCAAGAGACCCAGTACTTC. Translation gives CASSRPSGQETQYF.

This sequence joins TRBV2 and TRBJ2-2; D may be TRBD1 (6 bases). Trimming left V 6 bases short and J 7 bases short, with 12 bases between. Germline CDR1 and CDR2: SNHLY and FYNNEI. The CDR3 is 13 amino acids. The CDR3: CASSMTGGGELFF. CDR3 coding DNA: TGTGCCAGCAGCATGACAGGAGGCGGGGAGCTGTTTTTT.

Turning to this clonotype: This may be a read error: a much more frequent sequence differs by one nucleotide. The rearrangement links TRBV25-1 to TRBJ2-7; 11 bases align to TRBD2. There are 18 residues in the CDR3. Germline CDR1 and CDR2: MGHDK and SYGVNS. CDR3 sequence (DNA): TGTGCCACCTCGTGGGCTAGCGGGGGGATAAGGGACTCCTACGAGCGGTACTTC. It yields the protein CATSWASGGIRDSYERYF.

This chain connects TRBV2 to TRBJ1-1, with TRBD1 matching 9 bases. Germline V gene sequence: CDR1 SNHLY, CDR2 FYNNEI. After removal of 8 bases from V and 1 base from J, the junction contained 8 bases not matched to a gene. The CDR3 runs to 15 residues. CDR3 nucleotides: TGTGCCAGCGCACCCCGGGGACAGGGGAACACTGAAGCTTTCTTT. It translates to CASAPRGQGNTEAFF. Together with reference TRBV2 and TRBJ1-1, the CDR3 gives the full variable domain: EPEVTQTPSHQVTQMGQEVILRCVPISNHLYFYWYRQILGQKVEFLVSFYNNEISEKSEIFDDQFSVERPDGSNFTLKIRSTKLEDSAMYFCASAPRGQGNTEAFFGQGTRLTVV.

In this sample, this clonotype turned up many times. This chain connects TRBV11-2 to TRBJ1-2, with D unresolved. V was trimmed by 0 bases and J by 8 bases, leaving 13 bases between them. This CDR3 contains 14 residues. Germline V gene data show CDR1 as SGHAT and CDR2 as FQNNGV. The CDR3 DNA reads TGTGCCAGCAGCTTAGACGCAGGAGTAGGGGGCTACACCTTC. Translating gives CASSLDAGVGGYTF. The entire variable domain, with the rest obtained from reference TRBV11-2 and TRBJ1-2, is as follows: EAGVAQSPRYKIIEKRQSVAFWCNPISGHATLYWYQQILGQGPKLLIQFQNNGVVDDSQLPKDRFSAERLKGVDSTLKIQPAKLEDSAVYLCASSLDAGVGGYTFGSGTRLTVV.

This clonotype showed up just a few times. The chain is built from TRBV30 and TRBJ1-1, with D uncertain. Deletions cut 3 bases from V and 0 bases from J, with 8 bases between. The germline V gene has CDR1 GTSNPN and CDR2 SVGIG (reference sequence). This CDR3 has 13 amino acids. The CDR3 nucleotides read TGTGCCTGGAGGGATGGGGTGAACACTGAAGCTTTCTTT. This codes for CAWRDGVNTEAFF. Full variable domain (rest looked up from reference TRBV30 and TRBJ1-1): SQTIHQWPATLVQPVGSPLSLECTVEGTSNPNLYWYRQAAGRGLQLLFYSVGIGQISSEVPQNLSASRPQDRQFILSSKKLLLSDSGFYLCAWRDGVNTEAFFGQGTRLTVV.

V gene TRBV15 combines with J gene TRBJ1-6; TRBD1 might be the D (5 bases). Germline V gene lookup returns CDR1 LNHNV and CDR2 YYDKDF (reference sequence). The germline V and J ends were trimmed by 4 bases and 10 bases, with 11 bases remaining between them. This CDR3 region has 13 residues. The DNA of the CDR3 is TGTGCCACCAGCAATGGGGCCGGATCACCCCTCCACTTT. It specifies CATSNGAGSPLHF.

This clonotype was counted between two and nine times. V usage is TRBV7-8 and J usage is TRBJ1-1, with D possibly being TRBD1 (6 bases). CDR1 is SGHVS and CDR2 is FQNEAQ in the germline V gene. The CDR3 extends over 14 amino acids. V was trimmed by 8 bases and J by 4 bases, leaving 17 bases between them. The CDR3 loop reads CASARGQARTEAFF. CDR3 nucleotide sequence: TGTGCCAGCGCGCGGGGGCAGGCGCGCACTGAAGCTTTCTTT.

This clonotype appeared many times. The chain employs TRBV12-3 or TRBV12-4 and TRBJ2-5, with 9 nucleotides matching TRBD1. J was trimmed by 5 bases and V by 3 bases; bases with no gene match: 7. The CDR3 contains 15 residues. In DNA form, the CDR3 reads TGTGCCAGCAGTTTTACCTGGACAGGGGTGGAGACCCAGTACTTC. Translation gives CASSFTWTGVETQYF.

CDR3: CASSNRDLNTEAFF. CDR3 DNA: TGTGCCAGCAGTAACAGAGATTTGAACACTGAAGCTTTCTTT. The gene calls are TRBV12-3 or TRBV12-4 and TRBJ1-1; unclear D gene. The CDR3 covers 14 residues. The ends were cut back, 5 bases at V and 0 bases at J, with 10 bases in the middle.

This clonotype was counted a single time. The chain employs TRBV29-1 and TRBJ1-1, with D possibly TRBD1 on 6 matching bases. V lost 4 bases to trimming and J lost 4 bases, with 10 bases between them. Germline lookup yields CDR1 SQVTM and CDR2 ANQGSEA. The length of the CDR3 is 12 residues. The CDR3 spells CSVATRGTEAFF. Written as DNA, the CDR3 is TGCAGCGTTGCTACCAGGGGCACTGAAGCTTTCTTT.

CDR3 sequence (DNA): TGTGCCAGCGTCGGGGAGATTGGGTCCTACGAGCAGTACTTC. Its translation: CASVGEIGSYEQYF. The V and J genes are TRBV12-3 or TRBV12-4 and TRBJ2-7, with D tentatively TRBD2 (5 bases). This CDR3 has 14 residues. V gave up 8 bases and J gave up 1 base, with 15 bases separating them.

This chain links TRBV6-1 with TRBJ1-1; a weak D match, TRBD1 (5 bases). Trimming pared 4 bases from V and 3 bases from J, leaving 15 bases between. CDR1 and CDR2 (germline): MNHNS, SASEGT. CDR3 length: 15 amino acids. CDR3 DNA sequence: TGTGCCAGCAGTGCTCCCCGGGGCAGGGACACTGAAGCTTTCTTT. Protein: CASSAPRGRDTEAFF.

About this clonotype: Just one base apart from a much larger clone, this may be a read error. The V gene is TRBV14, the J gene TRBJ2-5, with D unclear. Germline-derived CDR1 and CDR2 are SGHDN and FVKESK. CDR3 length equals 14 residues. In DNA form, the CDR3 reads TGTGCCAGCAGCCAAGATCTTCGGCAAGAGACCCAGTGCTTC. Encoded protein: CASSQDLRQETQCF.

This clonotype was detected ten times or more. This chain links TRBV6-1 with TRBJ2-7, with 10 bases lining up with TRBD1. CDR3 length: 14 residues. From germline, CDR1 is MNHNS and CDR2 SASEGT. Unmatched junction bases numbered 5, after V lost 4 bases and J lost 5 bases. CDR3 bases: TGTGCCAGCAGTGGCGACAGGGGGCGAAACGAGCAGTACTTC. It is translated as CASSGDRGRNEQYF.

This clonotype is a singleton in its sample. The rearrangement joins TRBV6-1 to TRBJ2-7, with TRBD1 identical over 10 bases. CDR3 size: 17 residues. Germline V gene sequence: CDR1 MNHNS, CDR2 SASEGT. Trimming took 5 bases from V and 4 from J; bases not matched to a gene: 14. CDR3 nucleotide sequence: TGTGCCAGCAGTCTCCACGTAGAGGGACAGGGGATTTACGAGCAGTACTTC. It is translated as CASSLHVEGQGIYEQYF.